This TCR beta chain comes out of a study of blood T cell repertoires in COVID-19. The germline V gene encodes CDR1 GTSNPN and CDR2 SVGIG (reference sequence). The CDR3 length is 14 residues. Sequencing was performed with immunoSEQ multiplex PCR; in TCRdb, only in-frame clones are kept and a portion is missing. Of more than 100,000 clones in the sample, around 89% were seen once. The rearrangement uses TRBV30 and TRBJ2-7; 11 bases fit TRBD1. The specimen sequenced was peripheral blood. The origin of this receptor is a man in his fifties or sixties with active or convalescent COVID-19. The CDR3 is CAFDPGTGGYEQYF. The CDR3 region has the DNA TGTGCATTTGACCCCGGGACAGGGGGTTACGAGCAGTACTTC. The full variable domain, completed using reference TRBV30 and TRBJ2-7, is SQTIHQWPATLVQPVGSPLSLECTVEGTSNPNLYWYRQAAGRGLQLLFYSVGIGQISSEVPQNLSASRPQDRQFILSSKKLLLSDSGFYLCAFDPGTGGYEQYFGPGTRLTVT.